This T cell receptor beta chain was sequenced for a study of shared clonotypes between healthy human individuals. Overall study: Per donor, three plates held CD4 naive cells, three held CD4 memory, two held CD8 naive and one held CD8 memory. Study-level points and caveats: Among the subsets, naive ones generally showed larger estimated richness than memory ones.

The study drew all its donors from Caucasian adults living in Nashville, Tennessee. V lost 5 bases to trimming and J lost 0 bases; unmatched junction nucleotides: 5. The CDR3 loop spans 15 amino acids. Germline-derived CDR1 and CDR2 are SGHRS and YFSETQ. Sequencing used immunoSEQ multiplex PCR; TCRdb keeps in-frame clones, though not all of them. The repertoire has about 2.4 million clones, roughly nine tenths of them found once; the top ten carry more than 0.12%. This clone was recorded once. Its specificity is not known. Within the sample, other DNA sequences also encode this same CDR3. This clonotype was sampled from a man between 18 and 29 years old in good health. The chain is built from TRBV5-1 and TRBJ1-3, with 7 bases fitting TRBD1. Source material: naive CD4+ T cells sorted from blood. Subset noted: CD45RA+ positively selected. The CDR3 spells CASSSGTVSGNTIYF. CDR3 nucleotide sequence: TGCGCCAGCAGTAGCGGGACAGTCTCTGGAAACACCATATATTTT.